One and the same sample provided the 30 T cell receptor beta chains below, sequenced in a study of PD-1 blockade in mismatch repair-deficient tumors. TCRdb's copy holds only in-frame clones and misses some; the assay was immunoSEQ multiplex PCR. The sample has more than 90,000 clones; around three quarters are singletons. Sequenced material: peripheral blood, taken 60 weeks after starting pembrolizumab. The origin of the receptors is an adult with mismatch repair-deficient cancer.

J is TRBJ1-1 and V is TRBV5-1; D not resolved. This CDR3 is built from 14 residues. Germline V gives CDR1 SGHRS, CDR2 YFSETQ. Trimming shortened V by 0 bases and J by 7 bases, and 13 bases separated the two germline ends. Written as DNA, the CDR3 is TGCGCCAGCAGCTTGGTCCCGGCAAACGGTGAAGCTTTCTTT. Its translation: CASSLVPANGEAFF.

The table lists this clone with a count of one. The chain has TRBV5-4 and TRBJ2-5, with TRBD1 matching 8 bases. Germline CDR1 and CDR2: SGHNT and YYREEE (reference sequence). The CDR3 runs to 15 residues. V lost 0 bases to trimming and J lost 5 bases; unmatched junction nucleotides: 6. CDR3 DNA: TGTGCCAGCAGCTTGGAGAGGTGGACAGGGGAGACCCAGTACTTC. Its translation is CASSLERWTGETQYF. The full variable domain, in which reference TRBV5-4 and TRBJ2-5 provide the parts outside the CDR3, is ETGVTQSPTHLIKTRGQQVTLRCSSQSGHNTVSWYQQALGQGPQFIFQYYREEENGRGNFPPRFSGLQFPNYSSELNVNALELDDSALYLCASSLERWTGETQYFGPGTRLLVL.

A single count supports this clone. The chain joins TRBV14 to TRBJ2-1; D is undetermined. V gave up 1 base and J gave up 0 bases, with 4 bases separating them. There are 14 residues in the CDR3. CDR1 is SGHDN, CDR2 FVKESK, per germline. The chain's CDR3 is CASSQAFSYNEQFF. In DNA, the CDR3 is TGTGCCAGCAGCCAAGCTTTCTCCTACAATGAGCAGTTCTTC. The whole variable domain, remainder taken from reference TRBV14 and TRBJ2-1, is EAGVTQFPSHSVIEKGQTVTLRCDPISGHDNLYWYRRVMGKEIKFLLHFVKESKQDESGMPNNRFLAERTGGTYSTLKVQPAELEDSGVYFCASSQAFSYNEQFFGPGTRLTVL.

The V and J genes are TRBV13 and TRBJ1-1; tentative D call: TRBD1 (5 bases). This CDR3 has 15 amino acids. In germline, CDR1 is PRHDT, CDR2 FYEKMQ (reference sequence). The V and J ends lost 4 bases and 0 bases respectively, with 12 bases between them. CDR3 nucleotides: TGTGCCAGCAGCTCCGGAGACAGAATGAACACTGAAGCTTTCTTT. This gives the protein CASSSGDRMNTEAFF.

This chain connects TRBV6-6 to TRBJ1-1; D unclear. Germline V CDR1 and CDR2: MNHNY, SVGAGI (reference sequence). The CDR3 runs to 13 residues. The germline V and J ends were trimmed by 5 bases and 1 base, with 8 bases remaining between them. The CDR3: CASSLQENTEAFF. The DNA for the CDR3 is TGTGCCAGCAGTCTTCAGGAGAACACTGAAGCTTTCTTT.

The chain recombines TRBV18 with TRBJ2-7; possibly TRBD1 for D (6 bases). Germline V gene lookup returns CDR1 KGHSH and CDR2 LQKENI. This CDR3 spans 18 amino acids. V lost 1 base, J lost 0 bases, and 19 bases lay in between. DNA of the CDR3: TGTGCCAGCTCACCACTATCGTTACGGGACAAGAGCTCCTACGAGCAGTACTTC. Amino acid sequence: CASSPLSLRDKSSYEQYF.

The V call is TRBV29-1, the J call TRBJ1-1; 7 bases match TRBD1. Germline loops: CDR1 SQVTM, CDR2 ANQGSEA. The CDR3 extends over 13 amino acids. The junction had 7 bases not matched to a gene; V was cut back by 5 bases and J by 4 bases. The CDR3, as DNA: TGCAGCGTTAGACAGGGAGGGAGCACTGAAGCTTTCTTT. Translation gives CSVRQGGSTEAFF.

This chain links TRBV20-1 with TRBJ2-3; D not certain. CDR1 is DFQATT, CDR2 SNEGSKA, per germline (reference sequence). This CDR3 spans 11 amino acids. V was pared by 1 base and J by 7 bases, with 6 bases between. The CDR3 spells CSARVGNTQYF. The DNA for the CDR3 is TGCAGTGCTAGAGTGGGAAATACGCAGTATTTT.

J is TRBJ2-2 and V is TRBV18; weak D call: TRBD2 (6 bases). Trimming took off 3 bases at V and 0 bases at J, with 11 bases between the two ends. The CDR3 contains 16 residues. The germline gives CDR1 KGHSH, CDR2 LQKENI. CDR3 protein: CASSPNGGANTGELFF. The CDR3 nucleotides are TGTGCCAGCTCACCGAACGGGGGTGCGAACACCGGGGAGCTGTTTTTT.

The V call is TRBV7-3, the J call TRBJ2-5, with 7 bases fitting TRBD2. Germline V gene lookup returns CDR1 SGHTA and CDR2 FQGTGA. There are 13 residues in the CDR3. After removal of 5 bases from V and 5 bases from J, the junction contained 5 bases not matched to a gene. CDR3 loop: CASSPAGWETQYF. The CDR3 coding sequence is TGTGCCAGCAGCCCAGCGGGATGGGAGACCCAGTACTTC.

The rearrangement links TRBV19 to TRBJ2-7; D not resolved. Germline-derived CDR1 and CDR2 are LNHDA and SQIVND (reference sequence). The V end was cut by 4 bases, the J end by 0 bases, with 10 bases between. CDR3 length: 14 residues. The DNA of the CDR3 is TGTGCCAGTAGTACAGCCACTAACTCCTACGAGCAGTACTTC. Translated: CASSTATNSYEQYF. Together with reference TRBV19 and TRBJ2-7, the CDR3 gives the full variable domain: DGGITQSPKYLFRKEGQNVTLSCEQNLNHDAMYWYRQDPGQGLRLIYYSQIVNDFQKGDIAEGYSVSREKKESFPLTVTSAQKNPTAFYLCASSTATNSYEQYFGPGTRLTVT.

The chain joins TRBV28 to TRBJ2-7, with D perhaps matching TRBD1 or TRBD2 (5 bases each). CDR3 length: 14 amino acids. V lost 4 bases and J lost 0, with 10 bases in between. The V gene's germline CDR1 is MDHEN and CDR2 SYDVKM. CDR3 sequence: CASSWTGTSYEQYF. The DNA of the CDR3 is TGTGCCAGCAGTTGGACCGGGACCTCCTACGAGCAGTACTTC.

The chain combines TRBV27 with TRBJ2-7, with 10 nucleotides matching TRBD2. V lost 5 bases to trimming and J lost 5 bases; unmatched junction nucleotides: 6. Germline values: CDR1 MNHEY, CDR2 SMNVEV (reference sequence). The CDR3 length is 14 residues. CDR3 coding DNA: TGTGCCAGCAGTCAGGGGCTAGCGGGAGACGAGCAGTACTTC. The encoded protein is CASSQGLAGDEQYF.

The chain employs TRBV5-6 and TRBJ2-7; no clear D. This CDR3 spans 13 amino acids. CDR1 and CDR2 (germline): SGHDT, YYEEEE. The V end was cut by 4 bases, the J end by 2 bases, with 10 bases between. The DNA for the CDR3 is TGTGCCAGCAGCCCCGTCCCCCCCTACGAGCAGTACTTC. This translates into CASSPVPPYEQYF.

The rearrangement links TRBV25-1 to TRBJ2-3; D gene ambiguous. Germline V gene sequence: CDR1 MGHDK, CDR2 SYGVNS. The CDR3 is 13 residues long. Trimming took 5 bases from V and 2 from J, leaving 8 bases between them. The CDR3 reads CASSPVSTDTQYF. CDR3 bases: TGTGCCAGCAGTCCAGTGTCCACAGATACGCAGTATTTT. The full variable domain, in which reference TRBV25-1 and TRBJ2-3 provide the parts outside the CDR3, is EADIYQTPRYLVIGTGKKITLECSQTMGHDKMYWYQQDPGMELHLIHYSYGVNSTEKGDLSSESTVSRIRTEHFPLTLESARPSHTSQYLCASSPVSTDTQYFGPGTRLTVL.

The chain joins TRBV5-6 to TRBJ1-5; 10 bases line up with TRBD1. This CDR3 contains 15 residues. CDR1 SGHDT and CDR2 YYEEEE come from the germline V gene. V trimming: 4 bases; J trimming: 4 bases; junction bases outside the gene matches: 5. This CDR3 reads CASSLDRGRNQPQHF. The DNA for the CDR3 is TGTGCCAGCAGCCTAGACAGGGGGCGGAATCAGCCCCAGCATTTT. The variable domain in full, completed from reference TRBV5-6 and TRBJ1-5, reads DAGVTQSPTHLIKTRGQQVTLRCSPKSGHDTVSWYQQALGQGPQFIFQYYEEEERQRGNFPDRFSGHQFPNYSSELNVNALLLGDSALYLCASSLDRGRNQPQHFGDGTRLSIL.

Here the CDR3 reads CASSSGGSGRERYEQYF. Written as DNA, the CDR3 is TGTGCCAGCAGTTCCGGTGGTAGCGGGAGGGAAAGGTACGAGCAGTACTTC. V gene TRBV27 combines with J gene TRBJ2-7, with 11 bases fitting TRBD2. V lost 4 bases, J lost 4 bases, and 12 bases stayed unmatched. Germline CDR1 is MNHEY and CDR2 is SMNVEV (reference sequence). The CDR3 runs to 17 residues.

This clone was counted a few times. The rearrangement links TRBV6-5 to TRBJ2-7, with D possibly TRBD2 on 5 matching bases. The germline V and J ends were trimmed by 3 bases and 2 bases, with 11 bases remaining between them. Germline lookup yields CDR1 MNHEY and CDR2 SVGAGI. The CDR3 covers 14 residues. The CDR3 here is CASSYGLATYEQYF. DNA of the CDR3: TGTGCCAGCAGTTATGGGCTAGCTACCTACGAGCAGTACTTC.

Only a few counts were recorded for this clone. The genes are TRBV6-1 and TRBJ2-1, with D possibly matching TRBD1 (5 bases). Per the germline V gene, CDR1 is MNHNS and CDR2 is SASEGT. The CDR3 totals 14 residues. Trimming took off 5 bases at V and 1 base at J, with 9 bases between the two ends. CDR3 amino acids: CASSFQGSYNEQFF. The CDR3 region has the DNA TGTGCCAGCAGTTTTCAGGGATCCTACAATGAGCAGTTCTTC.

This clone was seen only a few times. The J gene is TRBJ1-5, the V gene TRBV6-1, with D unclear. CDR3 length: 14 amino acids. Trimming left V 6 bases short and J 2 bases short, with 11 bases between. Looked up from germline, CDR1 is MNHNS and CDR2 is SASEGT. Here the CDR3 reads CASRRWMGNQPQHF. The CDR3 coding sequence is TGTGCCAGCAGGAGGTGGATGGGCAATCAGCCCCAGCATTTT.

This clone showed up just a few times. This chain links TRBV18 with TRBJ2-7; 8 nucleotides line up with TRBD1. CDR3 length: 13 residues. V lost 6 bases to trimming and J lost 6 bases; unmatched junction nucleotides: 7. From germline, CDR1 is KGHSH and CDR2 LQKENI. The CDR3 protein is CASSRQGLPEQYF. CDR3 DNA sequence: TGTGCCAGCTCCCGACAGGGGCTCCCCGAGCAGTACTTC.

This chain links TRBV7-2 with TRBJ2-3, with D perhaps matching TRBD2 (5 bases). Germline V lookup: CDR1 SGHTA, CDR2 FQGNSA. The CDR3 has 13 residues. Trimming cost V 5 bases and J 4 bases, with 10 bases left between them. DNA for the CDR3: TGTGCCAGCAGCCGGGGAGTGGCAGATACGCAGTATTTT. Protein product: CASSRGVADTQYF. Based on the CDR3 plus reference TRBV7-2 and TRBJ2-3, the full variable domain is GAGVSQSPSNKVTEKGKDVELRCDPISGHTALYWYRQSLGQGLEFLIYFQGNSAPDKSGLPSDRFSAERTGGSVSTLTIQRTQQEDSAVYLCASSRGVADTQYFGPGTRLTVL.

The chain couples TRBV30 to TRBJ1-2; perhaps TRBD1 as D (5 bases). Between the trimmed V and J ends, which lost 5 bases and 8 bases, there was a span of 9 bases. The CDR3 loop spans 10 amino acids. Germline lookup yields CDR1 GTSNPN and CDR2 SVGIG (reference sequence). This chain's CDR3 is CAWGAGGYTF. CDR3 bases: TGTGCCTGGGGGGCGGGCGGCTACACCTTC.

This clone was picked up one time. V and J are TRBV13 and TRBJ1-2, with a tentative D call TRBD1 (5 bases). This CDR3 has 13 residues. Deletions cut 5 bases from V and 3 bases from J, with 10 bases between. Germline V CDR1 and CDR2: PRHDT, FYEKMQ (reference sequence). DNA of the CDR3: TGTGCCAGCAGCCCCCAGGGAGACTATGGCTACACCTTC. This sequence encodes CASSPQGDYGYTF.

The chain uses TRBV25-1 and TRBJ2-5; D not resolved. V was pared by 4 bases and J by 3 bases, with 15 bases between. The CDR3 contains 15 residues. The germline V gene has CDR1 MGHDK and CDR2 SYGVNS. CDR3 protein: CASSAVIGREETQYF. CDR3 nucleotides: TGTGCCAGCAGTGCGGTCATCGGAAGGGAAGAGACCCAGTACTTC.

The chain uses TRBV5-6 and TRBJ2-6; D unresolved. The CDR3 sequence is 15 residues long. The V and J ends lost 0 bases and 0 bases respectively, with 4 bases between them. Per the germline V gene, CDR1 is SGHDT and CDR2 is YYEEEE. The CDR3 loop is CASSLAGSGANVLTF. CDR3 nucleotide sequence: TGTGCCAGCAGCTTGGCGGGCTCTGGGGCCAACGTCCTGACTTTC.

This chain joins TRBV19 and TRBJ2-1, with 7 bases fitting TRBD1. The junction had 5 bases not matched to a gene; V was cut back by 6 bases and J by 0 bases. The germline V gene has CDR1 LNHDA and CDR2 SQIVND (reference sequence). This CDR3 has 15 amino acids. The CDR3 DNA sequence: TGTGCCAGTAGCAAGACAGGGAGCTCCTACAATGAGCAGTTCTTC. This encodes CASSKTGSSYNEQFF.

The CDR3 loop is CASSRQGSYNEQFF. The CDR3 DNA sequence: TGTGCCAGCAGTCGGCAGGGCTCCTACAATGAGCAGTTCTTC. The gene calls are TRBV27 and TRBJ2-1; maybe TRBD1 (5 bases). Germline V lookup: CDR1 MNHEY, CDR2 SMNVEV (reference sequence). V shed 5 bases and J shed 0 bases, with 8 bases lying between them. The CDR3 sequence is 14 residues long.

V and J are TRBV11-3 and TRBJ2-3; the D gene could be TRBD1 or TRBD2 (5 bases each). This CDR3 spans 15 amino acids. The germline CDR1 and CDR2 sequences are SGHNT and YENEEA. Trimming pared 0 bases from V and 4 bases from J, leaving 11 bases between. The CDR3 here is CASSLDGTEADTQYF. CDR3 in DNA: TGTGCCAGCAGCTTAGATGGGACCGAGGCAGATACGCAGTATTTT.

The CDR3 coding sequence is TGTGCCAGCAGCGTTAACCCTGGCCTCGATGAGCAGTTCTTC. This encodes CASSVNPGLDEQFF. The chain joins TRBV9 to TRBJ2-1; no definite D call. Germline values: CDR1 SGDLS, CDR2 YYNGEE. The CDR3 covers 14 residues. Trimming pared 2 bases from V and 8 bases from J, leaving 14 bases between.